This T cell receptor beta chain is drawn from a study of blood T cell repertoires in COVID-19 (TCRdb year 2020). Describing the broader study: Collaborator samples came from the United States, Italy and Spain and covered acute and convalescent phases of COVID-19. The prospective study material was composed of cDNA or gDNA derived from T cells, B-cell-depleted T cells, or PBMCs. Deeply sampled blood TCRbeta repertoires from subjects exposed to, actively infected with, or recovered from COVID-19 were included in the dataset. The repertoires were released in a freely available public database meant as a resource for research on the immune response to SARS-CoV-2. Samples came from the ongoing ImmuneRACE study (first 160 participants) plus 1,254 subjects from 6 global collaborators. A de-identified subject ID, COVID-19 status, age in years and sex were almost always included in the sample metadata. Where available, HLA class I and class II types were obtained from metadata supplied by the sample provider rather than from assay-based typing.

As to this clone: It has no known antigen specificity. It has no much larger one-base neighbor in the sample; base qualities were not kept.

After removal of 5 bases from V and 3 bases from J, the junction retains 13 bases not matched to a gene. Via the germline V gene (reference sequence), CDR1 is SEHNR and CDR2 FQNEAQ. Spanning cysteine to phenylalanine, the CDR3 consists of 17 amino acids. Kept here is only the CDR3 DNA, which spans 51 bases and is read in frame from base 1. TCRbeta CDR3 regions were amplified from genomic DNA using the immunoSEQ Assay, a bias-controlled multiplex PCR. In the source study's methods: Within the assay, amplification of reference gene primers was used to estimate how many nucleated cells each sample contained. To quantify the absolute abundance of each unique TCRbeta CDR3 rearrangement, sequence reads were collapsed and filtered. Productive Simpson clonality was computed per sample as the square root of Simpson's diversity index over productive rearrangements. TCRdb obtained this table from immuneACCESS and retained in-frame rearrangements with V and J assigned. These tables miss some clones; where compared with another copy, unresolved V genes account for less than half of the shortfall, and the remainder is unexplained. That table supplies the V and J calls and clone size; D and trimming were determined from the DNA. The sample has roughly 120,000 clones on record, 80% to 95% of them singletons. The leading ten clones occupy around 1.9% of the sample.

On the study overall, not on this receptor specifically: The quantity of clinical and demographic metadata differed by source and by participant and was supplied without curation.

At one collaborating source in Seattle, patients were enrolled during active infection and were followed longitudinally through the course of disease. Each collaborating institution followed its own protocols to collect whole blood in K2EDTA tubes. For TCRbeta analysis, collaborators shipped samples as frozen whole blood, isolated PBMCs, or DNA extracted from either of those sample types. The sequencing sample was made of peripheral blood. Here the chain combines TRBV7-9 and TRBJ2-1; TRBD1 agrees with 7 junctional bases. This TCR was recovered from a man in his fifties or sixties with COVID-19, enrolled during active disease. The DNA is as follows: TGTGCCAGCAGCCCGGGCGACAGGGTACTTTTCTACAATGAGCAGTTCTTC. Translated, it gives CASSPGDRVLFYNEQFF.